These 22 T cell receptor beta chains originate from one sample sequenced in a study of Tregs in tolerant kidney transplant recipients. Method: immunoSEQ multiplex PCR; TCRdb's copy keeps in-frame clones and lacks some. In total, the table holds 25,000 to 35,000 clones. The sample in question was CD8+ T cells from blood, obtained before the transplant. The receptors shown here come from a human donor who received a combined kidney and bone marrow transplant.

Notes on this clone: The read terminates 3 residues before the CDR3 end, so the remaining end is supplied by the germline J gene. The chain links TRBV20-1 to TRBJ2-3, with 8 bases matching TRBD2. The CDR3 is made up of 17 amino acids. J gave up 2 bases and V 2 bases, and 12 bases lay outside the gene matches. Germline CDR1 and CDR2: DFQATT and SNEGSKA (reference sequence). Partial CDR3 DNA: TGCAGTGCTAGATCCGTGACTAGCGAGAGACCCACAGATACG. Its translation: CSARSVTSERPTDT. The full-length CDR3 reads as CSARSVTSERPTDTQYF.

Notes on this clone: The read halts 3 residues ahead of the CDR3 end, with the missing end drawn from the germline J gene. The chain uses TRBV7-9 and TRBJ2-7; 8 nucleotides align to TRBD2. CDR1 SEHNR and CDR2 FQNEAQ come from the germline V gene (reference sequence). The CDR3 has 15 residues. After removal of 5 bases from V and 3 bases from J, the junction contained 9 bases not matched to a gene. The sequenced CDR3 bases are TGTGCCAGCAGCCCCGGGCGGACTAGCAACTACGAG. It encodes CASSPGRTSNYE. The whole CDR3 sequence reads CASSPGRTSNYEQYF.

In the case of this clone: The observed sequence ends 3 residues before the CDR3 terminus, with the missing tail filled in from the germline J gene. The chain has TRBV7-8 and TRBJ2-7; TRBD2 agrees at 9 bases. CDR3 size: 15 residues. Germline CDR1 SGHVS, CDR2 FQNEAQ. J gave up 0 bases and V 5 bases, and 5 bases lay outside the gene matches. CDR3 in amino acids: CASSISGGLSYEQYF. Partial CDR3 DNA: TGTGCCAGCAGCATTAGCGGGGGCCTCTCCTACGAG.

The CDR3 sequence: CASRDYSGREGETQYF. The sequenced part of the CDR3 DNA is TGTGCCAGCAGGGATTATAGCGGGAGGGAAGGGGAGACC. The chain uses TRBV2 and TRBJ2-5, with TRBD2 matching 11 bases. From the germline J gene comes the end of the CDR3, since the read stops 3 residues before it. The CDR3 spans 16 residues. The trim removed 6 bases at V and 5 bases at J, leaving 11 bases unmatched. CDR1 is SNHLY, CDR2 FYNNEI, per germline.

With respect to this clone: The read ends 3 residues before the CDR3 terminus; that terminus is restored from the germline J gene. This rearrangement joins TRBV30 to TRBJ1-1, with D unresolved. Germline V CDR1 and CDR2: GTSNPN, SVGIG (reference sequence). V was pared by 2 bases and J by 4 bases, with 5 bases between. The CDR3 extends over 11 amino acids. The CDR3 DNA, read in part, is TGTGCCTGGAGTCCCGGCACTGAA. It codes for CAWSPGTE. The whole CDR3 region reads CAWSPGTEAFF.

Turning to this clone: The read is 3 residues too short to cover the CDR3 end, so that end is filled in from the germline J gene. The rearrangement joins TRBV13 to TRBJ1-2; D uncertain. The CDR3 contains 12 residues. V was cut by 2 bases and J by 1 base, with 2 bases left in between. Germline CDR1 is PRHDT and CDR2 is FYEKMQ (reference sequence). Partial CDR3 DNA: TGTGCCAGCAGCTTACTTAACTATGGC. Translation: CASSLLNYG. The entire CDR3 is CASSLLNYGYTF.

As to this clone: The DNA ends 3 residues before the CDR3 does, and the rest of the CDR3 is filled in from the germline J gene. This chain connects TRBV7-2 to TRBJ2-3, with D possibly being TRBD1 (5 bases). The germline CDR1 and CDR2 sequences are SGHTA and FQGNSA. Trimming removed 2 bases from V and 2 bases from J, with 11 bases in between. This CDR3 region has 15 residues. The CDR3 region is CASSLSGPYTDTQYF. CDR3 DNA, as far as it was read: TGTGCCAGCAGCTTATCAGGGCCGTACACAGATACG.

The CDR3 sequence: CASSPFNTGEQPQHF. The CDR3 bases that were read are TGTGCCAGCTCACCTTTTAATACAGGAGAGCAGCCC. This sequence joins TRBV18 and TRBJ1-5, with D possibly TRBD1 on 5 matching bases. The read ends 3 residues shy of where the CDR3 ends; the end is completed using the germline J gene. Germline V gives CDR1 KGHSH, CDR2 LQKENI. Deletions cut 3 bases from V and 7 bases from J, with 16 bases between. The CDR3 covers 15 residues.

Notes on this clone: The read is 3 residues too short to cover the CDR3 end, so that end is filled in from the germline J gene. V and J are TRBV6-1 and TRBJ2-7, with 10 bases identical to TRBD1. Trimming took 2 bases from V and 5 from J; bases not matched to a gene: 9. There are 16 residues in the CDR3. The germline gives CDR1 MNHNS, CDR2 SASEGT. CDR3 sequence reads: CASSEWRLGQGDEQYF. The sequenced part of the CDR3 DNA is TGTGCCAGCAGTGAATGGAGACTTGGACAGGGGGACGAG.

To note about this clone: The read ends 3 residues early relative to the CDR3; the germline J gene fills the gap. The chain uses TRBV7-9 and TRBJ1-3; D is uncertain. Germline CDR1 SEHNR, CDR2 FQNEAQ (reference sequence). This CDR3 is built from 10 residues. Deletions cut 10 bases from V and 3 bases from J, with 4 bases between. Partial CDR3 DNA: TGTGCCACCTTTGGAAACACC. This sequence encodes CATFGNT. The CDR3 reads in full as CATFGNTIYF.

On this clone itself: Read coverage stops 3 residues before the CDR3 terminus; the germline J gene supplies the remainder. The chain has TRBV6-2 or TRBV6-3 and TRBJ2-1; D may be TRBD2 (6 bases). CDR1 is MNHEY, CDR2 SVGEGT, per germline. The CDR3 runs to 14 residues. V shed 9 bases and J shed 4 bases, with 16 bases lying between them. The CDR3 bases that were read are TGTGCCAGTGTGGAAGCGGGTTCTTACAATGAG. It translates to CASVEAGSYNE. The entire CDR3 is CASVEAGSYNEQFF.

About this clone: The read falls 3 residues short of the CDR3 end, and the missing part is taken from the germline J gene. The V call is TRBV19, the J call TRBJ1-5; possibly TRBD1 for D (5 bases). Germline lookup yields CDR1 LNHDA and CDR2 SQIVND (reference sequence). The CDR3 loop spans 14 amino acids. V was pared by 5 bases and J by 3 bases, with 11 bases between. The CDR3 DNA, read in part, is TGTGCCAGTAGTCGGGGGGGGTACAATCAGCCC. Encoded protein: CASSRGGYNQP. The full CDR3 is CASSRGGYNQPQHF.

Partial CDR3 DNA: TGTGCCAGTAGTCCCAACAGGGGAGTCACAGATACG. It is translated as CASSPNRGVTDT. The whole CDR3 reads CASSPNRGVTDTQYF. V gene TRBV19 combines with J gene TRBJ2-3, with TRBD1 identical over 7 bases. The read finishes 3 residues shy of the CDR3 end, and the germline J gene is used to complete it. This CDR3 contains 15 residues. Germline lookup yields CDR1 LNHDA and CDR2 SQIVND (reference sequence). V shed 5 bases, J shed 2 bases, and the junction held 7 bases outside the gene matches.

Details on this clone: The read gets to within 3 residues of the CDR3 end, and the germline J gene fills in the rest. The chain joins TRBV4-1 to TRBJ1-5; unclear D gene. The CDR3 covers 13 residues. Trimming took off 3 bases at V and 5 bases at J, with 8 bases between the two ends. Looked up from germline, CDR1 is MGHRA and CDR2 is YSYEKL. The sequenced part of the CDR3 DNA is TGCGCCAGCAGCCAGCATAGATATCAGCCC. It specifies CASSQHRYQP. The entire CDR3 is CASSQHRYQPQHF.

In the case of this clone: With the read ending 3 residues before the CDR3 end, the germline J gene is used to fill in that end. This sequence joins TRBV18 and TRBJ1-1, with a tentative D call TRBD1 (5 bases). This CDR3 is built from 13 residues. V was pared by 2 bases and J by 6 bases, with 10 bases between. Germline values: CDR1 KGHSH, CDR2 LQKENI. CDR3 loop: CASSPGAYAEAFF. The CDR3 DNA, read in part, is TGTGCCAGCTCACCAGGGGCGTACGCTGAA.

CDR3 bases read: TGTGCCAGTAGTATCCACGGACAGGGGGCAGAAAAA. It encodes CASSIHGQGAEK. The CDR3 reads in full as CASSIHGQGAEKLFF. The rearrangement joins TRBV19 to TRBJ1-4; 11 bases map to TRBD1. The read stops 3 residues short of the end of the CDR3; the missing end is completed from the germline J gene. The V segment lost 3 bases and the J segment 8 bases; nucleotides outside the gene matches: 5. The CDR3 totals 15 residues. Germline V CDR1 and CDR2: LNHDA, SQIVND (reference sequence).

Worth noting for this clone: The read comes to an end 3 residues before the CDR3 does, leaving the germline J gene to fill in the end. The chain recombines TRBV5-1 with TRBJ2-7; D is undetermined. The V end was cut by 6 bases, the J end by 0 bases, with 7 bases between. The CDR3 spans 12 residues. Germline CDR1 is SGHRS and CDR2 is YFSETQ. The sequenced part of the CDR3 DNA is TGCGCCAGCACTCCCCCCTCCTACGAG. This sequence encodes CASTPPSYE. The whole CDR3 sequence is CASTPPSYEQYF.

The CDR3 spells CASSGSPSGGASYNEQFF. The sequenced part of the CDR3 DNA is TGTGCCAGCAGTGGAAGTCCTAGCGGGGGGGCCTCCTACAATGAG. The chain is built from TRBV2 and TRBJ2-1; 12 bases are a match to TRBD2. The read ends 3 residues before the CDR3 terminus; that terminus is restored from the germline J gene. The trim removed 4 bases at V and 0 bases at J, leaving 7 bases unmatched. The germline V gene has CDR1 SNHLY and CDR2 FYNNEI. This CDR3 is built from 18 residues.

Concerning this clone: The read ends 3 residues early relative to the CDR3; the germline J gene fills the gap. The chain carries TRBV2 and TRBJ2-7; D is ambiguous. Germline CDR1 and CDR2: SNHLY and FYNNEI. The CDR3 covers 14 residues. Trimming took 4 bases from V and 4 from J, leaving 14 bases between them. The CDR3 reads CASSAGGEEYEQYF. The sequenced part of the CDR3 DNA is TGTGCCAGCAGTGCCGGCGGCGAGGAATACGAG.

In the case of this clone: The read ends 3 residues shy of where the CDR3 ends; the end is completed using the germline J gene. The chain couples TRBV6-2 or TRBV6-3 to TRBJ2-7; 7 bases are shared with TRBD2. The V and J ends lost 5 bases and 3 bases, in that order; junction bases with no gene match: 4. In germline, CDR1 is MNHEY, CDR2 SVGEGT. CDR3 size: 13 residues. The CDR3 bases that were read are TGTGCCAGCAGTATTGGGGGGGGCTACGAG. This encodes CASSIGGGYE. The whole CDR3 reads CASSIGGGYEQYF.

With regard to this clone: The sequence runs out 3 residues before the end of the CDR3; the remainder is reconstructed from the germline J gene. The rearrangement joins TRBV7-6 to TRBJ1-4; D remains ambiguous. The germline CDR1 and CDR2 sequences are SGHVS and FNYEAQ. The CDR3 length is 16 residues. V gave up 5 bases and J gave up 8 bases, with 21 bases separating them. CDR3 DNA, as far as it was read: TGTGCCAGCAGCCTTAAAATCTCTTCTGCTAGGGAAAAA. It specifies CASSLKISSAREK. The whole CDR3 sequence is CASSLKISSAREKLFF. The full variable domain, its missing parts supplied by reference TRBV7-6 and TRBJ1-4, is GAGVSQSPRYKVTKRGQDVALRCDPISGHVSLYWYRQALGQGPEFLTYFNYEAQQDKSGLPNDRFSAERPEGSISTLTIQRTEQRDSAMYRCASSLKISSAREKLFFGSGTQLSVL.

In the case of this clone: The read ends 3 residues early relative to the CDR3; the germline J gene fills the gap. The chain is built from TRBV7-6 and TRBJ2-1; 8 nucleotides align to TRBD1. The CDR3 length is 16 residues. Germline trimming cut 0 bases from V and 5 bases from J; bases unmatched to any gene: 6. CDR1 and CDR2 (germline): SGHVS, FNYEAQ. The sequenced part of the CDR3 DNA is TGTGCCAGCAGCTTAGCGAGGGGACAGGTAGACAATGAG. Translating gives CASSLARGQVDNE. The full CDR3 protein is CASSLARGQVDNEQFF.